The present TCR beta chain was sequenced within a study of shared clonotypes between healthy human individuals. Study-wide results and caveats: Only blood underwent sampling, and tissue repertoires likely differ.

Germline assignment: CDR1 MNHNY and CDR2 SVGAGI (reference sequence). The CDR3 runs 14 residues. V lost 6 bases, J lost 6 bases, and 15 bases lay in between. Sequencing used immunoSEQ multiplex PCR; TCRdb keeps in-frame clones, though not all of them. The repertoire has fewer than 2.5 million clones, approximately 93% of them found once; the top ten carry roughly 0.36%. Into CD45RA+ naive and CD45RA-negative memory subsets, the CD4+ cells were split. This clone was picked up a small number of times. Its antigen remains unidentified. This receptor was taken from a young man in good health. Some clones in this sample may be carry-over from other donors' samples. This sequence joins TRBV6-6 and TRBJ1-5, with TRBD1 as a possible D gene (6 bases). The source material was naive CD4+ T cells from PBMCs. As for subset: CD45RA+ positively selected. CDR3 in amino acids: CASSSPGQSQPQHF. DNA for the CDR3: TGTGCCAGCAGCTCACCGGGACAAAGTCAGCCCCAGCATTTT.